This T cell receptor beta chain was documented in a study of T cells in Graves' hyperthyroidism and ophthalmopathy (dated by TCRdb to about 2019). Regarding the complete study: To identify distinguishing TCR V-J signatures, a discovery cohort of around 100 patients was used, comprising 43 with Graves' ophthalmopathy and some 60 with stable Graves' hyperthyroidism. The study also compared thyroid tissue and blood T-cell repertoires from about six Graves' hyperthyroidism patients. Once sampling was done, hyperthyroidism patients were given methimazole at a starting dose of 30 mg daily, whereas ophthalmopathy patients were given high-dose intravenous methylprednisolone. The paper describes TCR Vbeta CDR3 sequencing of 135 peripheral blood samples, made up of fewer than 50 ophthalmopathy patients, 70 to 75 hyperthyroidism patients and roughly 17 progressor patients. Prospective prediction of ophthalmopathy was tested in an independent validation cohort consisting of 18 hyperthyroidism patients and more than 15 patients who later progressed to ophthalmopathy. The approximately 95 discovery patients were divided at random into training and test sets in a 7:3 ratio. General conclusions and limits of the study: In validation, the model predicted progression to ophthalmopathy a median of about 6.5 months before onset, with over 60% sensitivity and roughly 73% specificity. A model built on a 13 V-J signature distinguished ophthalmopathy from stable hyperthyroidism, reaching about 88% sensitivity and approximately 83% specificity in cross-validation and 80%/75% in testing. No statistical method was used to fix the sample size in advance, and group allocation was not hidden from the investigators. Most expanded thyroid clonotypes (frequency above 0.001) were also found in blood, which suggests that blood repertoires may mirror thyroid immune responses.

The CDR3 covers 13 residues, taking in both the cysteine and the phenylalanine. CDR3 DNA only is kept here, 39 bases in frame from base 1. From the germline V gene, CDR1 is SQVTM and CDR2 is ANQGSEA. V is clipped by 4 bases and J by 4 bases, and the sequence between their germline boundaries is 11 bases long. The TCR beta CDR3 regions were amplified from RNA transcripts. The TCR CDR3 was subjected to a first round of RT-PCR using the HTBI primer set and the Qiagen OneStep RT-PCR kit. The libraries were constructed in a second round of multiplex PCR and then size-selected and purified. The libraries were sequenced on an Illumina HiSeq2000 using paired-end 100 bp reads. The authors' analysis ran thus. Raw data were processed with SOAPnuke, discarding reads with adapters, uncalled bases, mean Phred below 15, or no exact constant-primer or identifier match. High-quality paired reads were merged with COPE v1.2.5, and unique nucleotide sequences were defined as clonotypes. MiTCR v1.1 was used to align the clonotypes against IMGT TRBV, TRBD and TRBJ reference segments. The analysis included only V-J combinations with a frequency above 0.0001, which together covered around 99% of the repertoires. The TCS score was defined as F50 (clonal expansion) divided by E x V (chaos), with BLOSUM62-based TCRdist calculated between CDR3 peptides within each V-J. Welch's t-statistics and random forest reduced roughly 500 V-J features to fewer than 15, which were used in a naive Bayes classifier (R e1071). TCRdb itself trimmed the public reads at Q25 with fastp, ran MiXCR and retained productive beta chains. Under each unique CDR3 protein, matching rows form one entry showing the most common genes and DNA. The V and J calls reflect TCRdb's pipeline rather than the authors' work. Across this sample there are some 600,000 distinct CDR3 sequences, with just over 45% seen only once. The ten largest clones take up 8.2% of the sample.

Graves' hyperthyroidism was defined as stable when no progression to ophthalmopathy occurred over 18 months of follow-up. Hyperthyroidism patients were newly diagnosed, with disease duration under 2 months, and aged 18 to 65 years. Exclusion was applied to patients with uncontrolled infections, other autoimmune diseases, pregnancy or lactation. Clinical symptoms, serum thyroxine and TRAb, thyroid ultrasound, and orbital computed tomography formed the basis for the diagnoses. Trizol reagent was used to extract total RNA, and RNA quality was then checked on an Agilent 2100 Bioanalyzer. A remark on this clonotype: The antigen this receptor binds is unknown. No base quality information exists; no much larger clone differs at one position.

The receptor comes from a young woman with Graves' hyperthyroidism. Donor details come from another sample of the same person, matched by shared clones. The chain is encoded by TRBV29-1 joined to TRBJ1-5; too little of a D gene remains to name it. Sequenced: peripheral blood or thyroid tissue (not recorded which). This receptor has the CDR3 CSVAPGYNQPQHF. The DNA sequence reads TGCAGCGTTGCCCCGGGATATAATCAGCCCCAGCATTTT.